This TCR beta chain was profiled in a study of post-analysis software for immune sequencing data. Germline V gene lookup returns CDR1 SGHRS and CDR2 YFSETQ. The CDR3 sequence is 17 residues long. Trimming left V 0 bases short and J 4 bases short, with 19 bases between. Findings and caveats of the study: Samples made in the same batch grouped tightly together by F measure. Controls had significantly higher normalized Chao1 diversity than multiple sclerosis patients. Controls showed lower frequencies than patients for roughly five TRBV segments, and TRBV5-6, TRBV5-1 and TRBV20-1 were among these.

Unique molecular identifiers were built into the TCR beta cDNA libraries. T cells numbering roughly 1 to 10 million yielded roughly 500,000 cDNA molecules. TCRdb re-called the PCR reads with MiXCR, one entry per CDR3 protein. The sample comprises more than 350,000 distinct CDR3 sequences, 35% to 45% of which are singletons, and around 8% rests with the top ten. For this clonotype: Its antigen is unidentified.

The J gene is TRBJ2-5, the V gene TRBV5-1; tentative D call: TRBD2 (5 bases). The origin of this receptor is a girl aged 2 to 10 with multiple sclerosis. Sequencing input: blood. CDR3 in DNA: TGCGCCAGCAGCTTGGCCGGTCACTTAAGGAGGTTAGAGACCCAGTACTTC. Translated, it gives CASSLAGHLRRLETQYF.